These T cell receptor beta chains were read from a single sample in a study of T cells in localized non-small cell lung cancer. Repertoires were generated with immunoSEQ multiplex PCR, while TCRdb's copy carries only in-frame clones and drops some. The sample lists some 27,000 clones, about 88% seen once, with over 10% in the top ten. The material was peripheral blood, obtained before any cancer treatment. The receptors come from a female donor of 60 years or more with stage III squamous cell lung carcinoma. Each CDR3 is given with its conserved first and last residue. Each record gives: clone size, V gene, J gene, D gene, CDR3 protein, CDR3 DNA. The D gene is left open where the match is weak. Size values are once, few and many counts, or a class for expanded clones, and some rows have none.

abundance: NA
v_gene: TRBV18
j_gene: TRBJ2-1
d_gene: TRBD2
CDR3aa: CASSPPSGGPSYNEQFF
CDR3nt: TGTGCCAGCTCACCACCCAGCGGGGGACCTTCCTACAATGAGCAGTTCTTC

abundance: once
v_gene: TRBV7-9
j_gene: TRBJ2-7
d_gene: TRBD1
CDR3aa: CASSLGTGGAEQYF
CDR3nt: TGTGCCAGCAGCTTAGGGACAGGGGGCGCCGAGCAGTACTTC

abundance: NA
v_gene: TRBV5-1
j_gene: TRBJ2-4
d_gene: NA
CDR3aa: CASTLEGYENIQYF
CDR3nt: TGCGCCAGCACCTTGGAGGGGTACGAAAACATTCAGTACTTC

abundance: NA
v_gene: TRBV2
j_gene: TRBJ1-2
d_gene: NA
CDR3aa: CASSPEQGPEGYTF
CDR3nt: TGTGCCAGCAGTCCAGAACAGGGACCAGAGGGCTACACCTTC

abundance: NA
v_gene: TRBV5-6
j_gene: TRBJ1-1
d_gene: NA
CDR3aa: CASSLTGTEAFF
CDR3nt: TGTGCCAGCAGCTTGACTGGGACTGAAGCTTTCTTT

abundance: NA
v_gene: TRBV7-3
j_gene: TRBJ2-2
d_gene: NA
CDR3aa: CASSLKDVVPVGELFF
CDR3nt: TGTGCCAGCAGCTTAAAAGACGTCGTGCCCGTCGGGGAGCTGTTTTTT

abundance: NA
v_gene: TRBV29-1
j_gene: TRBJ1-3
d_gene: NA
CDR3aa: CSVEDGTAANTIYF
CDR3nt: TGCAGCGTTGAAGACGGGACCGCAGCAAACACCATATATTTT

abundance: few
v_gene: TRBV27
j_gene: TRBJ2-5
d_gene: TRBD2
CDR3aa: CASSSRLAGGPSKETQYF
CDR3nt: TGTGCCAGCAGTTCCCGACTAGCGGGAGGCCCGTCTAAAGAGACCCAGTACTTC

abundance: NA
v_gene: TRBV19
j_gene: TRBJ2-3
d_gene: NA
CDR3aa: CASSMPIGLADTQYF
CDR3nt: TGTGCCAGTAGTATGCCCATTGGGTTGGCAGATACGCAGTATTTT

abundance: NA
v_gene: TRBV18
j_gene: TRBJ1-1
d_gene: NA
CDR3aa: CASSPSPGRANTEAFF
CDR3nt: TGTGCCAGCTCACCTTCCCCGGGACGGGCGAACACTGAAGCTTTCTTT

abundance: NA
v_gene: TRBV5-4
j_gene: TRBJ2-7
d_gene: NA
CDR3aa: CASSGDLASSYEQYF
CDR3nt: TGTGCCAGCAGCGGGGATCTAGCTTCGTCCTACGAGCAGTACTTC

abundance: NA
v_gene: TRBV7-6
j_gene: TRBJ1-5
d_gene: NA
CDR3aa: CASSLGGGHQPQHF
CDR3nt: TGTGCCAGCAGCTTAGGGGGGGGGCATCAGCCCCAGCATTTT

abundance: few
v_gene: TRBV4-3
j_gene: TRBJ1-6
d_gene: TRBD1
CDR3aa: CASSQTGGRSPLHF
CDR3nt: TGCGCCAGCAGCCAGACAGGGGGAAGGTCACCCCTCCACTTT

abundance: NA
v_gene: TRBV19
j_gene: TRBJ1-2
d_gene: NA
CDR3aa: CASSTTVNGYTF
CDR3nt: TGTGCCAGTAGTACGACAGTAAATGGCTACACCTTC

abundance: NA
v_gene: TRBV28
j_gene: TRBJ2-2
d_gene: NA
CDR3aa: CASSLRQASGELFF
CDR3nt: TGTGCCAGCAGCCTGCGGCAGGCTTCGGGGGAGCTGTTTTTT

abundance: NA
v_gene: TRBV28
j_gene: TRBJ1-3
d_gene: NA
CDR3aa: CASSVDTLSGNTIYF
CDR3nt: TGTGCCAGCAGTGTGGACACCCTCTCTGGAAACACCATATATTTT

abundance: NA
v_gene: TRBV18
j_gene: TRBJ2-4
d_gene: TRBD1
CDR3aa: CASSPDRGYDKNIQYF
CDR3nt: TGTGCCAGCTCACCTGACAGGGGGTATGACAAAAACATTCAGTACTTC

abundance: once
v_gene: TRBV11-3
j_gene: TRBJ1-1
d_gene: NA
CDR3aa: CASSLGRDTEAFF
CDR3nt: TGTGCCAGCAGCTTAGGGAGGGACACTGAAGCTTTCTTT

abundance: NA
v_gene: TRBV5-1
j_gene: TRBJ2-3
d_gene: NA
CDR3aa: CASGSPRDTDTQYF
CDR3nt: TGCGCCAGCGGGTCCCCGCGGGACACAGATACGCAGTATTTT

abundance: NA
v_gene: TRBV27
j_gene: TRBJ2-2
d_gene: NA
CDR3aa: CASSAVGFGELFF
CDR3nt: TGTGCCAGCAGCGCGGTGGGGTTCGGGGAGCTGTTTTTT

abundance: NA
v_gene: TRBV7-9
j_gene: TRBJ2-7
d_gene: TRBD1
CDR3aa: CASSLDRDSYEQYF
CDR3nt: TGTGCCAGCAGCCTAGACAGGGACTCCTACGAGCAGTACTTC

abundance: NA
v_gene: TRBV19
j_gene: TRBJ1-5
d_gene: NA
CDR3aa: CASSPWQGGNQPQHF
CDR3nt: TGTGCCAGTAGTCCCTGGCAGGGAGGCAATCAGCCCCAGCATTTT

abundance: NA
v_gene: TRBV29-1
j_gene: TRBJ1-4
d_gene: NA
CDR3aa: CSVADNEKLFF
CDR3nt: TGCAGCGTTGCTGATAATGAAAAACTGTTTTTT

abundance: NA
v_gene: TRBV11-2
j_gene: TRBJ2-2
d_gene: NA
CDR3aa: CASSLGTMNTGELFF
CDR3nt: TGTGCCAGCAGCTTAGGGACAATGAACACCGGGGAGCTGTTTTTT